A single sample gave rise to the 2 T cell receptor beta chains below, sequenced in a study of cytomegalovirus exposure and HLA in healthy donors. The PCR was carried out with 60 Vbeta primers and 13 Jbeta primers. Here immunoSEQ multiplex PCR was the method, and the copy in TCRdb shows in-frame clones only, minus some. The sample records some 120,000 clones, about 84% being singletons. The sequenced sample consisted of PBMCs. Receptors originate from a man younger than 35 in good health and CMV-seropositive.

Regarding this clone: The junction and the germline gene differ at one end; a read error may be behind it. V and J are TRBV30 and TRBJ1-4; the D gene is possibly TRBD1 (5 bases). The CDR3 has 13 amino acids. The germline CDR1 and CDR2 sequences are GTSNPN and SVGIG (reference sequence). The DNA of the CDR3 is TGTGCCTGGAAAGAGGACATAAATGAAAAATTGTTTTTT. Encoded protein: CAWKEDINEKLFF.

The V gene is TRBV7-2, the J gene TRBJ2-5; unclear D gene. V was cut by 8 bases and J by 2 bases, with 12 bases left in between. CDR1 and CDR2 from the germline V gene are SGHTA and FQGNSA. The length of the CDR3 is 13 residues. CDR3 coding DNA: TGTGCCAGCTCACCCCCTAATCAAGAGACCCAGTACTTC. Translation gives CASSPPNQETQYF.